The T cell receptor beta chain described here comes from a study of cytomegalovirus exposure and HLA in healthy donors. Looking at the study overall: Caucasian-associated ancestry cluster membership applied to less than 85% of several hundred genotyped donors. Regarding the study as a whole: An analysis done earlier found most TCR beta V segments productive about 87% or about 30% of the time.

About this clone itself: Its antigen is currently unknown.

At sampling all donors were nominally healthy, likely with unrecorded immune exposures. The germline V gene encodes CDR1 SGHTA and CDR2 FQGTGA. V lost 5 bases, J lost 9 bases, and 12 bases stayed unmatched. There are 15 residues in the CDR3. The PCR contained 60 Vbeta and 13 Jbeta primers. Original processing notes: Later, about 80 million unique TCR beta chains were counted in an analysis, and about 10 million of them were shared. Clones were read by immunoSEQ multiplex PCR, and TCRdb kept only the in-frame ones, dropping some. That table is the source of V, J and clone size, and D and trimming were worked out from the DNA. The table lists 150,000 to 200,000 clones, around 85% of them singletons.

Sequenced material: PBMCs. This sequence originates from a man younger than 30 in good health and CMV-seronegative. The V gene is TRBV7-3, the J gene TRBJ2-1, with 8 positions matching TRBD2. For the CDR3, the DNA is TGTGCCAGCAGCCTGTCTGGGAGTCGGGAGGGTGAGCAGTTCTTC. Translation gives CASSLSGSREGEQFF.